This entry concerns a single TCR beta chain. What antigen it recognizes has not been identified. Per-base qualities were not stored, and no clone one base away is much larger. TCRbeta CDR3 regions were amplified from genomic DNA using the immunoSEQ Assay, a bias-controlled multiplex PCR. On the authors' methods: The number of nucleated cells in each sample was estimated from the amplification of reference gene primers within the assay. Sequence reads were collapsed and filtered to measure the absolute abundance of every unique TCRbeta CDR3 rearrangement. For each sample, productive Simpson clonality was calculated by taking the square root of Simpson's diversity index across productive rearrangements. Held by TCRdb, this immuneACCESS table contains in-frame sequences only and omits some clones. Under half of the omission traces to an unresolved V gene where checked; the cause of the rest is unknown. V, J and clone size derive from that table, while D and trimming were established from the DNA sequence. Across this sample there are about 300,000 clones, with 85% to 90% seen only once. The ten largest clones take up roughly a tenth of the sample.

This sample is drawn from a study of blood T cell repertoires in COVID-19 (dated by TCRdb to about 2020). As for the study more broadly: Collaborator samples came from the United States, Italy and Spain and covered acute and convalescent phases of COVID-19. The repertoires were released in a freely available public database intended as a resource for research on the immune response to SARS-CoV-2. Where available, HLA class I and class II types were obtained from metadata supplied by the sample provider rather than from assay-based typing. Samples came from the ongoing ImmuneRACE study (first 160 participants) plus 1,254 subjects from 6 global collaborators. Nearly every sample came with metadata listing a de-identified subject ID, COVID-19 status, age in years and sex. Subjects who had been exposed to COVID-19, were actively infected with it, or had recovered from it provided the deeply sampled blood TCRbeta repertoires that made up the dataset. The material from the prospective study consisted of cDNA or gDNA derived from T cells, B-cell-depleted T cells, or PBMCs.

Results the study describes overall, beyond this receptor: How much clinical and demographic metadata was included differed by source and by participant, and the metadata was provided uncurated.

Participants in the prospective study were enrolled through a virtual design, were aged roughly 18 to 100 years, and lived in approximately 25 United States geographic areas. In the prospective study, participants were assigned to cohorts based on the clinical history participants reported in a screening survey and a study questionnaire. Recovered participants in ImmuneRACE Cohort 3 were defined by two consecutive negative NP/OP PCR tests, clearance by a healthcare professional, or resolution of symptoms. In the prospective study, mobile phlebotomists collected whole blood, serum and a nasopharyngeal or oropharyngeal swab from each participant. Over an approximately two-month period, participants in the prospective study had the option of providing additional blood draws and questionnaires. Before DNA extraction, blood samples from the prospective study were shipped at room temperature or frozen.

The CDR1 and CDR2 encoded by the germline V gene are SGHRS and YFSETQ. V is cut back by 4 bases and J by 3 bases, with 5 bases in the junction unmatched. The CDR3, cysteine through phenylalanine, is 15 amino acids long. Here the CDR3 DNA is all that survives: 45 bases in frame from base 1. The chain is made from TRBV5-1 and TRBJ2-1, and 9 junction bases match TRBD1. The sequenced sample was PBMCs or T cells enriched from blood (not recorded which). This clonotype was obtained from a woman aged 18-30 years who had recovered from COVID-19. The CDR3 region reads CASSTDRGSYNEQFF. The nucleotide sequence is TGCGCCAGCAGCACGGACAGGGGCAGCTACAATGAGCAGTTCTTC.